This section outlines one T cell receptor (beta chain) sequence together with its context. Its antigen is undetermined. J gave up 3 bases and V 2 bases, and 8 bases lay outside the gene matches. This CDR3 contains 16 residues. Germline V gene lookup returns CDR1 SGHAT and CDR2 FQNNGV. The data stem from a study of blood T cells in healthy people across ages. Overall study results and limits: Lack of knowledge of donor CMV status possibly confounded expanded clonotype changes.

Sample-barcoded 5' priming and a J-beta primer mix drove a second PCR of roughly 6 to 12 cycles. In TCRdb, the 5' RACE reads were re-called with MiXCR into one record per CDR3 protein. The sample holds 650,000 to 800,000 distinct CDR3 sequences; under 55% are singletons and the top ten take nearly 20%. The chain recombines TRBV11-2 with TRBJ2-7; 9 nucleotides agree with TRBD1. Sequenced material: blood. The clonotype was recovered from a man aged 55 to 70 in good health. The CDR3 region has the DNA TGTGCCAGCAGCTTAAGGGGAGTGGACAGGGGCTACGAGCAGTACTTC. Amino acids: CASSLRGVDRGYEQYF. The full variable domain, rest sourced from reference TRBV11-2 and TRBJ2-7, is EAGVAQSPRYKIIEKRQSVAFWCNPISGHATLYWYQQILGQGPKLLIQFQNNGVVDDSQLPKDRFSAERLKGVDSTLKIQPAKLEDSAVYLCASSLRGVDRGYEQYFGPGTRLTVT.